This is a list of T cell receptor beta chains from one sample in a study of blood T cell repertoires in COVID-19. Sequencing was performed with immunoSEQ multiplex PCR; in TCRdb, only in-frame clones are kept and a portion is missing. The table includes 55,000 to 80,000 clones, around four fifths detected once. Sequenced input: peripheral blood. The source of these receptors is a man in his fifties with active COVID-19. Both conserved end residues are part of each CDR3.

j_call v_call cdr3_aa
TRBJ1-2 TRBV3-1/TRBV3-2 CASSQVQAGGTGSYGYTF
TRBJ2-5 TRBV27 CASKSNGDQETQYF
TRBJ2-3 TRBV11-2 CAVIGGSTDTQYF
TRBJ2-5 TRBV10-3 CAISAGVETQYF
TRBJ2-4 TRBV3-1/TRBV3-2 CASSRGEWNIQYF
TRBJ2-7 TRBV6-2/TRBV6-3 CASSLGQLGYEQYF
TRBJ1-1 TRBV18 CASSPEALITEAFF
TRBJ2-3 TRBV7-2 CASSRDSSTDTQYF
TRBJ2-7 TRBV4-2 CASSQEGGQGSYEQYF
TRBJ2-1 TRBV6-6 CASRGTSEDEQFF
TRBJ1-5 TRBV28 CASSLIRAPQAQHF
TRBJ2-2 TRBV29-1 CSVSQGIGELFF
TRBJ2-3 TRBV5-1 CASSLAGGTDTQYF
TRBJ1-6 TRBV7-6 CASSLEQARSSYNSPLHF
TRBJ2-1 TRBV9 CASSVDLTVNEQFF
TRBJ2-3 TRBV4-1 CASSQDPNWSPSDTQYF
TRBJ1-6 TRBV3-1/TRBV3-2 CASSSGTVPYNSPLHF
TRBJ2-1 TRBV5-1 CASSPGLASNEQFF
TRBJ2-7 TRBV6-2/TRBV6-3 CASSYSAALTGSGDEQYF
TRBJ2-7 TRBV7-6 CASSPLAGSYEQYF
TRBJ1-2 TRBV5-1 CASSSSRAGDGYTF
TRBJ2-3 TRBV10-2 CASSGTGRFTDTQYF
TRBJ2-7 TRBV3-1/TRBV3-2 CASSRSPAAVYEQYF